The TCR beta chain described here comes from a study of regulatory T cells in long-lasting Graves disease. At least ten counts were recorded for this clonotype. The antigen is unknown. Time point defined: persistent/refractory GD, antithyroid drugs over 5 years with positive TRAb. The TCR library used RNA extracted from PBMCs. Points from the study as a whole: When disease was persistent, TRBV28, TRBJ1-2 and TRBJ2-5 were the favored segments.

CDR3 length equals 14 residues. CDR1 MDHEN and CDR2 SYDVKM come from the germline V gene. V shed 1 base and J shed 3 bases, with 7 bases lying between them. Libraries of TCR beta came from iRepertoire HTBI primers plus Arm-PCR of CDR3 regions. TCRdb ran MiXCR on the multiplex PCR reads and lists one entry per CDR3 protein. This sample yields almost 350,000 distinct CDR3 sequences, of which around 19% are seen a single time; about 29% belongs to the top ten. The sequenced sample was peripheral blood mononuclear cells (PBMCs), obtained when the disease was refractory, from a patient treated with antithyroid drugs. The chain combines TRBV28 with TRBJ1-3, with a tentative D call TRBD1 (6 bases). This TCR derives from a female donor with Graves disease. CDR3 amino acids: CASSLSRGGNTIYF. In nucleotides, the CDR3 is TGTGCCAGCAGTTTATCCAGGGGTGGAAACACCATATATTTT.